This TCR beta chain was identified during a study of blood T cell repertoires in COVID-19. For the study at large: There were acute and convalescent COVID-19 samples, and they came from the United States, Italy and Spain.

Per the original methods: Estimation of nucleated cell counts relied on the amplification of reference gene primers. Libraries were prepared by immunoSEQ multiplex PCR; TCRdb keeps only in-frame clonotypes and omits some of them. V, J and clone size reflect that table, while D and trimming were determined from the DNA. The sample contains roughly 180,000 clones, 80% to 90% of which appear only once. The germline V gene encodes CDR1 MNHEY and CDR2 SMNVEV (reference sequence). The V and J ends lost 9 bases and 4 bases respectively, with 12 bases between them. This CDR3 has 13 residues. Sample: peripheral blood. The TCR was taken from an older man with active or convalescent COVID-19. V and J are TRBV27 and TRBJ2-2; D is perhaps TRBD2 (6 bases). The CDR3 DNA reads as TGTGCCAGGGAGGGGAGAATCACCGGGGAGCTGTTTTTT. Translating gives CAREGRITGELFF.